This TCR beta chain is from a study of control samples from healthy donors and cancer patients. The protocol was immunoSEQ multiplex PCR, while the TCRdb copy is restricted to in-frame clones and leaves out a portion. The sample holds under 65,000 clones; roughly 85% are singletons and the top ten take approximately 2.8%. V shed 5 bases and J shed 2 bases, with 10 bases lying between them. Germline V gives CDR1 MDHEN, CDR2 SYDVKM. The CDR3 covers 13 residues. The sample was PBMCs. This clonotype was sampled from a woman between 45 and 60 years old with lung cancer. The J gene is TRBJ2-7, the V gene TRBV28; no clear D. The CDR3 bases are TGTGCCAGCAGTGGTCCCATAACCTACGAGCAGTACTTC. It specifies CASSGPITYEQYF.